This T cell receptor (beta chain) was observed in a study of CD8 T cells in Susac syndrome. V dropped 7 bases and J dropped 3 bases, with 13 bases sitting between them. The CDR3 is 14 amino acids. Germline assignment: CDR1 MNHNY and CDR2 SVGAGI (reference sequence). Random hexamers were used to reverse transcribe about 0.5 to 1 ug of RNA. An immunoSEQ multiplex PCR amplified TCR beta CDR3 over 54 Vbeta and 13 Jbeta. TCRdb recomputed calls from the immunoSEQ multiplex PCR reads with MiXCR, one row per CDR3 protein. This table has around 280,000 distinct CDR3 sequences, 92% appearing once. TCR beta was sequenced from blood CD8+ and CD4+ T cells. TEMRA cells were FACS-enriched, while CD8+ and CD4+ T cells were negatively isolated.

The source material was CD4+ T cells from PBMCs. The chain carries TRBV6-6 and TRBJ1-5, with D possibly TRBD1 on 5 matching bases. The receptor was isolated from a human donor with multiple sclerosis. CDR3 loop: CASTRGGDNQPQHF. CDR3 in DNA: TGTGCCAGCACCCGAGGAGGGGACAATCAGCCCCAGCATTTT.